This TCR beta chain was documented in a study of blood T cell repertoires in COVID-19. The wider study: The analysed material was cDNA or gDNA that came from T cells, B-cell-depleted T cells, or PBMCs.

The V end was cut by 2 bases, the J end by 10 bases, with 9 bases between. The CDR3 contains 13 residues. Germline lookup yields CDR1 LNHDA and CDR2 SQIVND (reference sequence). Original processing notes: Reference gene primer amplification yielded estimated nucleated cell counts. Measured with immunoSEQ multiplex PCR; TCRdb has only the in-frame clones, and not every one. V, J and clone size are those of that table, while D and trimming were read from the DNA. The data contain over 150,000 clones, 80% to 90% of them singletons. The origin of this receptor is a human donor in a cohort sampled during active COVID-19. The rearrangement uses TRBV19 and TRBJ1-6, with D hard to call. Sequencing input: peripheral blood. CDR3 amino acids: CASSIRSKSPLHF. In DNA form, the CDR3 reads TGTGCCAGTAGTATACGGTCGAAATCACCCCTCCACTTT. The full variable domain, with the rest looked up from reference TRBV19 and TRBJ1-6, is DGGITQSPKYLFRKEGQNVTLSCEQNLNHDAMYWYRQDPGQGLRLIYYSQIVNDFQKGDIAEGYSVSREKKESFPLTVTSAQKNPTAFYLCASSIRSKSPLHFGNGTRLTVT.